This TCR beta chain derives from a study of breast tumors, draining lymph nodes, adjacent tissues. Study observations and caveats: Luminal-like breast cancer showed significantly greater tumor-nontumor repertoire similarity than basal-like breast cancer did. That most tumor T cells come from lymph nodes remained unproven. Tumor repertoires ranked between lymph nodes and nontumor tissue in diversity, with V and J gene preferences. Findings are consistent with lymph node origin and intratumoral expansion of most tumor T cells.

TCRdb independently ran MiXCR on the multiplex PCR reads; one entry per CDR3 protein. The data show about 20,000 distinct CDR3 sequences, roughly two fifths seen once. In its sample, this clonotype was seen many times. Its cognate antigen is unknown. This CDR3 is built from 16 residues. V lost 4 bases and J lost 0, with 15 bases in between. Looked up from germline, CDR1 is SGHRS and CDR2 is YFSETQ. The sequencing sample was made of breast tumor tissue. The chain combines TRBV5-1 with TRBJ2-3; the D is unclear. The receptor comes from a female donor with breast cancer. Some clones in this sample may be carry-over from other donors' samples. In DNA, the CDR3 is TGCGCCAGCAGCGGCCTGGCGGCGGCTAGCACAGATACGCAGTATTTT. This encodes CASSGLAAASTDTQYF.